The 14 T cell receptor beta chains listed next were all sequenced from one sample in a study of neoadjuvant anti-PD-1 for oral cavity cancer (dated by TCRdb to 2020 to 2022). The library was produced with the immunoSEQ multiplex PCR assay. TCRdb mirrors the immuneACCESS table, restricted to in-frame sequences. Some clones are absent from its copies; in checked studies, under half trace to an unresolved V gene, and the reason for the others is unknown. The sample includes 6,500 to 8,000 clones, with 74% observed a single time. Under 4% of the sample belongs to the ten largest clones. The time point label for this specimen denotes: before neoadjuvant nivolumab. Specimen: PBMCs, collected before nivolumab (anti-PD-1) treatment. The receptors originated from a person between 40 and 85 years old with oral cavity squamous cell carcinoma.

The chain has TRBV4-2 and TRBJ2-7; D gene ambiguous. Between the trimmed V and J ends, which lost 0 bases and 3 bases, there was a span of 9 bases. CDR3 length: 14 amino acids. Germline assignment: CDR1 LGHNA and CDR2 YNFKEQ. The CDR3 sequence is CASSQDLAVYEQYF. Here the CDR3 DNA reads TGTGCCAGCAGCCAAGATCTGGCAGTCTACGAGCAGTACTTC.

The genes are TRBV5-1 and TRBJ1-2; perhaps TRBD1 as D (5 bases). This CDR3 contains 15 residues. Germline-derived CDR1 and CDR2 are SGHRS and YFSETQ. The ends were cut back, 0 bases at V and 6 bases at J, with 15 bases in the middle. The CDR3 nucleotides read TGCGCCAGCAGCTTGGGTGGGAGGGTACAGGATGGCTACACCTTC. As protein: CASSLGGRVQDGYTF.

The chain carries TRBV2 and TRBJ2-1, with 9 nucleotides matching TRBD1. Germline V gene data show CDR1 as SNHLY and CDR2 as FYNNEI. The ends lost 6 bases at V and 2 bases at J; junction bases unmatched: 5. This CDR3 contains 15 residues. The CDR3 nucleotides are TGTGCCAGCAGACCTAGGACAGGGGCCTACAATGAGCAGTTCTTC. Translating gives CASRPRTGAYNEQFF.

The chain has TRBV9 and TRBJ1-1; 8 bases fit TRBD1. The CDR3 has 14 amino acids. The trim removed 4 bases at V and 5 bases at J, leaving 7 bases unmatched. The germline gives CDR1 SGDLS, CDR2 YYNGEE. The CDR3 loop is CASSFTGGSTEAFF. The CDR3 coding sequence is TGTGCCAGCAGCTTCACAGGGGGATCAACTGAAGCTTTCTTT.

The chain employs TRBV7-2 and TRBJ2-5; TRBD2 matches 9 bases. J gave up 5 bases and V 7 bases, and 14 bases lay outside the gene matches. From germline, CDR1 is SGHTA and CDR2 FQGNSA. This CDR3 spans 16 amino acids. This CDR3 reads CASILSGGGVWETQYF. The DNA for the CDR3 is TGTGCCAGCATCCTAAGCGGCGGGGGGGTCTGGGAGACCCAGTACTTC.

This chain links TRBV5-1 with TRBJ2-5, with D possibly TRBD1 on 6 matching bases. Trimming removed 1 base at V and 5 bases at J, with 12 bases between. The CDR3 extends over 14 amino acids. Germline V gives CDR1 SGHRS, CDR2 YFSETQ. Here the CDR3 DNA reads TGCGCCAGCAGCTTGCGAGACAGGACCGAGACCCAGTACTTC. This gives the protein CASSLRDRTETQYF.

The chain uses TRBV6-1 and TRBJ2-7, with 7 bases lining up with TRBD1. The length of the CDR3 is 13 residues. Germline lookup yields CDR1 MNHNS and CDR2 SASEGT. The V segment lost 6 bases and the J segment 5 bases; nucleotides outside the gene matches: 7. Here the CDR3 reads CASRKGQSHEQYF. The CDR3 DNA sequence: TGTGCCAGCAGGAAGGGACAGTCCCACGAGCAGTACTTC.

The chain recombines TRBV7-2 with TRBJ2-7, with 9 bases aligning to TRBD1. This CDR3 comprises 18 residues. The V gene end was trimmed by 5 bases and the J gene end by 1 base; junction bases not matched to a gene: 15. Germline CDR1 is SGHTA and CDR2 is FQGNSA. CDR3 residues: CASSPAPPGQGWSYEQYF. The DNA of the CDR3 is TGTGCCAGCAGCCCCGCACCGCCGGGACAGGGATGGTCCTACGAGCAGTACTTC.

The chain uses TRBV11-2 and TRBJ2-5, with TRBD2 matching over 7 bases. V trimming: 3 bases; J trimming: 2 bases; junction bases outside the gene matches: 12. The CDR3 totals 17 residues. Looked up from germline, CDR1 is SGHAT and CDR2 is FQNNGV. CDR3 loop: CASSFPSGGGNQETQYF. In nucleotides, the CDR3 is TGTGCCAGCAGCTTCCCTAGCGGCGGGGGAAATCAAGAGACCCAGTACTTC.

The chain links TRBV2 to TRBJ2-1; D is perhaps TRBD2 (5 bases). The V end was cut by 4 bases, the J end by 10 bases, with 29 bases between. The CDR3 loop spans 18 amino acids. CDR1 is SNHLY and CDR2 is FYNNEI in the germline V gene. CDR3 loop: CASSAVASRASVATEQFF. CDR3 bases: TGTGCCAGCAGTGCGGTGGCTAGCCGGGCTTCGGTAGCTACAGAGCAGTTCTTC.

The chain is built from TRBV30 and TRBJ1-5; D is unclear. CDR3 length: 12 amino acids. V was clipped by 1 base and J by 6 bases, with 7 bases between them. Germline V gives CDR1 GTSNPN, CDR2 SVGIG (reference sequence). CDR3 region: CAWSAKVQPQHF. Here the CDR3 DNA reads TGTGCCTGGAGTGCGAAAGTTCAGCCCCAGCATTTT.

This clone was seen a handful of times. The rearrangement links TRBV20-1 to TRBJ1-1; no definite D call. The CDR3 runs to 11 residues. Germline V gene data show CDR1 as DFQATT and CDR2 as SNEGSKA (reference sequence). The V end lost 3 bases, the J end lost 7 bases, and 9 bases lay between the germline ends. The CDR3 sequence is CSARSYYEAFF. In DNA form, the CDR3 reads TGCAGTGCTAGGAGCTACTATGAAGCTTTCTTT.

This clone came up a few times. This chain links TRBV5-1 with TRBJ2-2; unclear D gene. CDR3 length: 16 amino acids. Looked up from germline, CDR1 is SGHRS and CDR2 is YFSETQ. The V gene lost 6 bases and the J gene lost 0 bases, with 15 bases spanning the gap. CDR3 protein: CASTPIASANTGELFF. The DNA for the CDR3 is TGCGCCAGCACCCCGATAGCCTCCGCGAACACCGGGGAGCTGTTTTTT.

This clone was observed a handful of times. This chain links TRBV7-8 with TRBJ2-7, with a possible D match to TRBD2 (6 bases). Trimming shortened V by 0 bases and J by 5 bases, and 11 bases separated the two germline ends. This CDR3 contains 14 residues. From germline, CDR1 is SGHVS and CDR2 FQNEAQ. The CDR3 nucleotides read TGTGCCAGCAGCTTAGCTTCGTGGGGGGACGAGCAGTACTTC. As protein: CASSLASWGDEQYF.